A single sample is the source of the 20 T cell receptor beta chains below, sequenced in a study of blood T cells in healthy people across ages. The use of a sample-barcoded 5' primer and a J-beta primer mix characterized a second PCR of about 7 to 12 cycles. MiXCR, run by TCRdb on the 5' RACE reads, gives a single entry per CDR3 protein. The table includes about 1.6 million distinct CDR3 sequences, around 35% detected once. The specimen was blood. Receptors originate from a woman between 25 and 40 years old in good health.

This clonotype occurred a few times. The chain recombines TRBV3-1 with TRBJ1-2; 9 nucleotides line up with TRBD1. The CDR3 runs 15 residues. The V gene end was trimmed by 3 bases and the J gene end by 3 bases; junction bases not matched to a gene: 5. Germline values: CDR1 LGHDT, CDR2 YNNKEL (reference sequence). CDR3 DNA sequence: TGTGCCAGCAGCCATATGGGACAGGGTCACTATGGCTACACCTTC. Its protein product is CASSHMGQGHYGYTF.

The chain employs TRBV2 and TRBJ2-7, with D perhaps TRBD1 (6 bases). The CDR3 runs to 14 residues. CDR1 and CDR2 (germline): SNHLY, FYNNEI. Trimming pared 10 bases from V and 1 base from J, leaving 17 bases between. Written as DNA, the CDR3 is TGTGCCACCAGAACAGGGAAAGGGTCCTACGAGCAGTACTTC. Translating it yields CATRTGKGSYEQYF.

The CDR3 sequence: CASSSDPSGPGEDTQYF. CDR3 DNA sequence: TGTGCCAGCAGCTCAGATCCTAGCGGTCCTGGAGAAGATACGCAGTATTTT. The chain uses TRBV7-3 and TRBJ2-3; TRBD2 agrees at 7 bases. Germline V gives CDR1 SGHTA, CDR2 FQGTGA. The V segment lost 4 bases and the J segment 5 bases; nucleotides outside the gene matches: 15. This CDR3 is 17 amino acids long.

This clonotype was counted only a few times. The chain employs TRBV9 and TRBJ1-2, with 10 positions matching TRBD1. Germline trimming cut 7 bases from V and 7 bases from J; bases unmatched to any gene: 13. The CDR3 extends over 15 amino acids. Germline V gene sequence: CDR1 SGDLS, CDR2 YYNGEE. The CDR3 loop reads CASRSTGTGVGGYTF. In nucleotides, the CDR3 is TGTGCCAGCCGCTCAACCGGGACAGGGGTGGGTGGCTACACCTTC.

V and J are TRBV20-1 and TRBJ2-5; 11 bases line up with TRBD2. V gave up 3 bases and J gave up 5 bases; unmatched junction bases: 11. The CDR3 is 16 amino acids. CDR1 and CDR2 from the germline V gene are DFQATT and SNEGSKA (reference sequence). The DNA for the CDR3 is TGCAGTGCTAGTTTAGTTAGCGGGAGGGCCGGGGAGACCCAGTACTTC. It encodes CSASLVSGRAGETQYF.

There are many counts of this clonotype. The chain is built from TRBV7-9 and TRBJ2-3, with D perhaps matching TRBD1 (6 bases). This CDR3 has 14 amino acids. Germline-derived CDR1 and CDR2 are SEHNR and FQNEAQ (reference sequence). V lost 5 bases and J 6 bases, leaving 15 bases between the germline ends. DNA of the CDR3: TGTGCCAGCAGCCCACGACAGGTCTCGGATACGCAGTATTTT. It encodes CASSPRQVSDTQYF.

The chain carries TRBV27 and TRBJ1-4; a possible D gene is TRBD1 (6 bases). Germline CDR1 is MNHEY and CDR2 is SMNVEV (reference sequence). V was trimmed by 6 bases and J by 7 bases, leaving 15 bases between them. The CDR3 totals 14 residues. The CDR3 DNA reads TGTGCCAGCAGGGGGGCAGGGGTTCCTGAAAAACTGTTTTTT. This codes for CASRGAGVPEKLFF.

This clonotype has just a few counts. The chain is built from TRBV5-1 and TRBJ1-2; possible D gene TRBD1, 6 bases. V lost 0 bases to trimming and J lost 6 bases, with 12 bases between them. CDR1 is SGHRS, CDR2 YFSETQ, per germline. CDR3 length: 14 amino acids. CDR3 in amino acids: CASSLEQGRDGYTF. CDR3 coding DNA: TGCGCCAGCAGCTTGGAGCAGGGGAGGGATGGCTACACCTTC.

Regarding this clonotype: A junction boundary mismatches the germline segment, possibly from a read error. The rearrangement links TRBV6-2 or TRBV6-3 to TRBJ2-7, with D possibly matching TRBD2 (6 bases). This CDR3 comprises 14 residues. CDR1 MNHEY and CDR2 SVGEGT come from the germline V gene. In nucleotides, the CDR3 is TGTGCCAGCAGTTCGGCGGGACTCTCCTGCGAGCAGTACTTC. Translation: CASSSAGLSCEQYF.

This clonotype was seen many times. The chain carries TRBV27 and TRBJ1-5, with D unresolved. Germline CDR1 is MNHEY and CDR2 is SMNVEV (reference sequence). The CDR3 is made up of 14 amino acids. V was clipped by 2 bases and J by 5 bases, with 10 bases between them. The CDR3 DNA sequence: TGTGCCAGCAGTTTAGCGGTTACCGATCAGCCCCAGCATTTT. Protein: CASSLAVTDQPQHF.

This clonotype has only a few counts. This chain connects TRBV28 to TRBJ2-5, with D perhaps TRBD1 (6 bases). CDR1 MDHEN and CDR2 SYDVKM come from the germline V gene. Trimming took off 4 bases at V and 0 bases at J, with 24 bases between the two ends. The CDR3 is made up of 19 amino acids. This chain's CDR3 is CASSSQGIGDDLDQETQYF. CDR3 bases: TGTGCCAGCAGTTCACAGGGAATCGGGGATGATTTAGACCAAGAGACCCAGTACTTC. Full variable domain (missing parts from reference TRBV28 and TRBJ2-5): DVKVTQSSRYLVKRTGEKVFLECVQDMDHENMFWYRQDPGLGLRLIYFSYDVKMKEKGDIPEGYSVSREKKERFSLILESASTNQTSMYLCASSSQGIGDDLDQETQYFGPGTRLLVL.

This clonotype was detected a few times. The genes are TRBV5-1 and TRBJ2-1; 9 positions match TRBD2. The ends lost 2 bases at V and 9 bases at J; junction bases unmatched: 6. This CDR3 is built from 14 residues. CDR1 and CDR2 from the germline V gene are SGHRS and YFSETQ. Written as DNA, the CDR3 is TGCGCCAGCAGCTTTGGGACTAGCAGTTTTGAGCAGTTCTTC. It codes for CASSFGTSSFEQFF.

J is TRBJ2-5 and V is TRBV9; D uncertain. CDR3 length equals 13 residues. Between the trimmed V and J ends, which lost 0 bases and 11 bases, there was a span of 14 bases. CDR1 and CDR2 from the germline V gene are SGDLS and YYNGEE. In DNA form, the CDR3 reads TGTGCCAGCAGCGTAGAAAGTCGCGGTGAGCAGTACTTC. Translation: CASSVESRGEQYF.

This clonotype was counted only a few times. This chain joins TRBV29-1 and TRBJ1-2; no reliable D call. Germline lookup yields CDR1 SQVTM and CDR2 ANQGSEA. The CDR3 is 13 residues long. Trimming took off 5 bases at V and 5 bases at J, with 15 bases between the two ends. The CDR3 region has the DNA TGCAGCGTTAGTCAGGATCCATTATATGGCTACACCTTC. This codes for CSVSQDPLYGYTF.

This clonotype occurred a few times. The V and J genes are TRBV27 and TRBJ2-1; 11 nucleotides match TRBD2. CDR3 length: 18 amino acids. With 2 bases clipped from V and 0 bases from J, the junction kept 6 bases outside the gene matches. Germline CDR1 MNHEY, CDR2 SMNVEV (reference sequence). The CDR3: CASSLGTSGLSSYNEQFF. The CDR3 DNA reads TGTGCCAGCAGTTTAGGGACTAGCGGATTAAGCTCCTACAATGAGCAGTTCTTC.

This clonotype was picked up many times. V gene TRBV4-1 combines with J gene TRBJ2-7, with 7 bases matching TRBD1. This CDR3 spans 14 amino acids. CDR1 is MGHRA, CDR2 YSYEKL, per germline. J lost 1 base, V lost 2 bases, and 2 bases had no gene match. CDR3 region: CASSQRQGSYEQYF. CDR3 bases: TGCGCCAGCAGCCAACGACAGGGTTCCTACGAGCAGTACTTC.

The genes are TRBV20-1 and TRBJ1-6, with TRBD1 matching 9 bases. V lost 5 bases, J lost 10 bases, and 6 bases stayed unmatched. Per the germline V gene, CDR1 is DFQATT and CDR2 is SNEGSKA (reference sequence). The CDR3 length is 13 residues. Here the CDR3 reads CSAPRTGESPLHF. The CDR3 DNA reads as TGCAGTGCTCCACGGACAGGGGAATCACCCCTCCACTTT.

This clonotype has just a few counts. The chain links TRBV6-5 to TRBJ2-7; 7 bases agree with TRBD2. The trim removed 2 bases at V and 7 bases at J, leaving 5 bases unmatched. Germline V gene data show CDR1 as MNHEY and CDR2 as SVGAGI. The CDR3 contains 13 residues. The CDR3 DNA reads TGTGCCAGCAGTTACCCGACCGGGAGGGAGCAGTACTTC. Translation: CASSYPTGREQYF.

This clonotype was counted at least ten times. The chain combines TRBV20-1 with TRBJ2-7, with TRBD2 matching over 8 bases. J was trimmed by 3 bases and V by 4 bases; bases with no gene match: 2. The CDR3 totals 12 residues. Germline V gene data show CDR1 as DFQATT and CDR2 as SNEGSKA (reference sequence). The CDR3 is CSATGGVYEQYF. In DNA, the CDR3 is TGCAGTGCTACGGGGGGGGTCTACGAGCAGTACTTC.

This clonotype was observed a handful of times. V and J are TRBV20-1 and TRBJ2-3, with 7 bases fitting TRBD2. The CDR3 spans 14 residues. The V and J ends lost 4 bases and 0 bases, in that order; junction bases with no gene match: 4. Germline V CDR1 and CDR2: DFQATT, SNEGSKA (reference sequence). CDR3 nucleotide sequence: TGCAGTGCTACGGGGGGTGGTAGCACAGATACGCAGTATTTT. Translated: CSATGGGSTDTQYF.